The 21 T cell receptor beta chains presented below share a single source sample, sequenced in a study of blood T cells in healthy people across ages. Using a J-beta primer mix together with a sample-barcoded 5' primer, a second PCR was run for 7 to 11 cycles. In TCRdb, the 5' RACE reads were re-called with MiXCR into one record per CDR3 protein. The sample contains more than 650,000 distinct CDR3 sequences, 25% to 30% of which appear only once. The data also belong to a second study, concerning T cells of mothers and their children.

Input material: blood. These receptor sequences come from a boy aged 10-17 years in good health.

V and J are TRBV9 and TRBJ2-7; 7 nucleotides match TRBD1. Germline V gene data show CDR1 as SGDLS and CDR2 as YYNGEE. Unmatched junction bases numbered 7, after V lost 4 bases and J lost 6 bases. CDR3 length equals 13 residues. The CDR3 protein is CASSLIQGSEQYF. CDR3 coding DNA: TGTGCCAGCAGCTTAATACAGGGGAGCGAGCAGTACTTC.

In nucleotides, the CDR3 is TGTGCCACCAGCAGAGATTCACCTCGACAGGGGGAGACCCAGTACTTC. It yields the protein CATSRDSPRQGETQYF. This chain uses TRBV15 with TRBJ2-5, with TRBD1 matching over 8 bases. V dropped 0 bases and J dropped 5; count of bases not matched to a gene: 8. CDR1 is LNHNV and CDR2 is YYDKDF in the germline V gene (reference sequence). This CDR3 comprises 16 residues.

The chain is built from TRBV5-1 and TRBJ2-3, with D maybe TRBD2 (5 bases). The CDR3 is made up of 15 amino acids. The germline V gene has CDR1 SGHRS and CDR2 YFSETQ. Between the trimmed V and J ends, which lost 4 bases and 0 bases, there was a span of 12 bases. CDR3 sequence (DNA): TGCGCCAGCAGCGTTCTAGCAACTAGCACAGATACGCAGTATTTT. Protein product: CASSVLATSTDTQYF.

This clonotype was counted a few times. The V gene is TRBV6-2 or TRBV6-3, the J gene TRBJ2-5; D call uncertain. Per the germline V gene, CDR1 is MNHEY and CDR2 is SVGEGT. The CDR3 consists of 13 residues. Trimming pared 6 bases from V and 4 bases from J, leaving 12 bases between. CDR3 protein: CASRRTLPETQYF. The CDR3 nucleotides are TGTGCCAGCAGAAGGACCTTGCCAGAGACCCAGTACTTC.

The CDR3 reads CAISELTNNEQFF. CDR3 DNA sequence: TGTGCCATCAGTGAGTTGACTAACAATGAGCAGTTCTTC. The V and J genes are TRBV10-3 and TRBJ2-1; D is perhaps TRBD2 (5 bases). This CDR3 spans 13 amino acids. The germline CDR1 and CDR2 sequences are ENHRY and SYGVKD. V lost 1 base to trimming and J lost 5 bases, with 6 bases between them.

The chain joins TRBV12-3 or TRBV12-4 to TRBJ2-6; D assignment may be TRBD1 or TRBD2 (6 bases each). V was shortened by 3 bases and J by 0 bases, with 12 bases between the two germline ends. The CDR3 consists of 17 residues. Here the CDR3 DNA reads TGTGCCAGCAGTTTCTTCCGGGGGCTCTCTGGGGCCAACGTCCTGACTTTC. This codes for CASSFFRGLSGANVLTF.

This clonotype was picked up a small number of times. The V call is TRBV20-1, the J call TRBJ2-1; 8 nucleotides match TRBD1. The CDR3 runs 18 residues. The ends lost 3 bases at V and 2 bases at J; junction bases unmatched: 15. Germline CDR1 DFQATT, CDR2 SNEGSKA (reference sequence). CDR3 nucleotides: TGCAGTGCTAGTAGGTCGGGATGGGACAGGAATACCTACAATGAGCAGTTCTTC. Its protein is CSASRSGWDRNTYNEQFF.

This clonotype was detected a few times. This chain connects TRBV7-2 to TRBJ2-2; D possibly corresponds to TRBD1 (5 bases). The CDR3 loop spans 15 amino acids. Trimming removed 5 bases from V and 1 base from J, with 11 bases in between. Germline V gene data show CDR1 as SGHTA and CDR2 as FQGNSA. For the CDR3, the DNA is TGTGCCAGCAGCCCAGGGTCCCTGAACACCGGGGAGCTGTTTTTT. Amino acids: CASSPGSLNTGELFF.

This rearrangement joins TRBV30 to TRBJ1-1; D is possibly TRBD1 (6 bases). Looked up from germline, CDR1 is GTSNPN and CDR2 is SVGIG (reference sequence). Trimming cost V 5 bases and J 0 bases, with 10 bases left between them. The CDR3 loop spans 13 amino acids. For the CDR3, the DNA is TGTGCCTGGTCCCCAGGGGTGAACACTGAAGCTTTCTTT. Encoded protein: CAWSPGVNTEAFF.

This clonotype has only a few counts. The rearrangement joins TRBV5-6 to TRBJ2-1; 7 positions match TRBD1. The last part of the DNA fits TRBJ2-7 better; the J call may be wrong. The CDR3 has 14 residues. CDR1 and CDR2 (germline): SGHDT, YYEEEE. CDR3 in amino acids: CASRAVGQHYEQYF. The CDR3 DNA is TGTGCCAGCAGGGCCGTGGGACAGCACTACGAGCAGTACTTC.

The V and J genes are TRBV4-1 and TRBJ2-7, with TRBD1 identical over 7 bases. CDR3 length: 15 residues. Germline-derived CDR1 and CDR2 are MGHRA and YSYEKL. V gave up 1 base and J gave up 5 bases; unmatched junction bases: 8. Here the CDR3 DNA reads TGCGCCAGCAGCCAAGTAATTGACAGGGAAGACGAGCAGTACTTC. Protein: CASSQVIDREDEQYF.

The CDR3 protein is CASSPRLAGARGSYNEQFF. The CDR3 DNA sequence: TGTGCCAGCAGCCCCCGACTAGCGGGGGCAAGGGGCTCCTACAATGAGCAGTTCTTC. This chain uses TRBV7-9 with TRBJ2-1; 12 bases are shared with TRBD2. The V segment lost 5 bases and the J segment 0 bases; nucleotides outside the gene matches: 11. CDR1 is SEHNR, CDR2 FQNEAQ, per germline (reference sequence). The CDR3 covers 19 residues.

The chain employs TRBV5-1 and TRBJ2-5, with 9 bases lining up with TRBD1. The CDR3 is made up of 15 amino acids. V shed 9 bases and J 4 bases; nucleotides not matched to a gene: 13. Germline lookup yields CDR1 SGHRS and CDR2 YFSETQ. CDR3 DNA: TGCGCCACCACACCGGGGACAGGGATCCGAGAGACCCAGTACTTC. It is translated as CATTPGTGIRETQYF.

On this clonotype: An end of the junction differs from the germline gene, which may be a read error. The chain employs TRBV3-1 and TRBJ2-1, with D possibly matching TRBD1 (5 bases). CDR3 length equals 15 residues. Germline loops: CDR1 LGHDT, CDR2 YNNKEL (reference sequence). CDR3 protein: CASSQDPGRANGQFF. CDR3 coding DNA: TGTGCCAGCAGCCAAGATCCAGGCAGGGCGAATGGGCAGTTCTTC.

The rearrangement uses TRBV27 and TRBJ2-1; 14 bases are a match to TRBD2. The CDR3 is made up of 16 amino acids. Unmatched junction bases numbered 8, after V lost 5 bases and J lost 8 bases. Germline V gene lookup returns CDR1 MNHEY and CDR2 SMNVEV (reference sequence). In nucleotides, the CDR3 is TGTGCCAGCAGTCTCAGACTAGCGGGGGGGCCCGATGAGCAGTTCTTC. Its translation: CASSLRLAGGPDEQFF.

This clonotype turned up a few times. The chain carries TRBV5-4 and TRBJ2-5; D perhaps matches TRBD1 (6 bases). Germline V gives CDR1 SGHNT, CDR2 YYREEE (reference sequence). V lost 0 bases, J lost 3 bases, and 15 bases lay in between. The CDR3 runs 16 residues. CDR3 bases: TGTGCCAGCAGCTTGGGGGGCCAGGGGCGAAAAGAGACCCAGTACTTC. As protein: CASSLGGQGRKETQYF.

The CDR3 DNA reads TGTGCCACCAGCAGAGCGGCGGGAGAAGTGGCTTTCTTT. The encoded protein is CATSRAAGEVAFF. The V and J genes are TRBV15 and TRBJ1-1; no clear D. Looked up from germline, CDR1 is LNHNV and CDR2 is YYDKDF (reference sequence). This CDR3 comprises 13 residues. V lost 1 base to trimming and J lost 11 bases, with 14 bases between them.

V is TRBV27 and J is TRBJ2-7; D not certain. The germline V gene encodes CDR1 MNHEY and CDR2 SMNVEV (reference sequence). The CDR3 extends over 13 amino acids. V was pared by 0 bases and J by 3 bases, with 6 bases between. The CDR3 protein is CASSLSHFYEQYF. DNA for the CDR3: TGTGCCAGCAGTTTATCACACTTCTACGAGCAGTACTTC.

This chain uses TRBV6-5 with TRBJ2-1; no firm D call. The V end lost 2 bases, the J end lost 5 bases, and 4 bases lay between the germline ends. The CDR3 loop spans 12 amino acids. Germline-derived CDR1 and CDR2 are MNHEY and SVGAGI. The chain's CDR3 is CASSYGHNEQFF. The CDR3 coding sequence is TGTGCCAGCAGTTACGGCCACAATGAGCAGTTCTTC.

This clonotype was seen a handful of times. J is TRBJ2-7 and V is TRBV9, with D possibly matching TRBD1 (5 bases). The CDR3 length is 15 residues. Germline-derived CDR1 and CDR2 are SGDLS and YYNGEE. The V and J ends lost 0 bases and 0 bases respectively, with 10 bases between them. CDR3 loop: CASSVVGDSSYEQYF. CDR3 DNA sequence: TGTGCCAGCAGCGTAGTAGGTGACAGCTCCTACGAGCAGTACTTC.

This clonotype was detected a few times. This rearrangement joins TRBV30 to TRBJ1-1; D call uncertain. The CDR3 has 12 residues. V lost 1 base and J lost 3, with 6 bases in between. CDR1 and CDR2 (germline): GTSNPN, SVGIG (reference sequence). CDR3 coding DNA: TGTGCCTGGAGTGAGGTTGACACTGAAGCTTTCTTT. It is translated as CAWSEVDTEAFF.